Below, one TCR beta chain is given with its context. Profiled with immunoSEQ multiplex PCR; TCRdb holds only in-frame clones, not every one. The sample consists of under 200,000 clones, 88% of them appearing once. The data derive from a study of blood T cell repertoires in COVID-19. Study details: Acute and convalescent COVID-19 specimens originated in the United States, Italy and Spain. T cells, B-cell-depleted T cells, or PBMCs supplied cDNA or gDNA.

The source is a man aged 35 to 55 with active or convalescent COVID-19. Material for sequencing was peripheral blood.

The CDR3 DNA reads as TGTGCCAGCAGTCCGTTCCTAGCGGGGGTAGGGTCCTACGAGCAGTACTTC. Encoded protein: CASSPFLAGVGSYEQYF. This sequence joins TRBV27 and TRBJ2-7, with 10 nucleotides matching TRBD2. Looked up from germline, CDR1 is MNHEY and CDR2 is SMNVEV (reference sequence). Unmatched junction bases numbered 11, after V lost 5 bases and J lost 1 base. The CDR3 extends over 17 amino acids.